Detailed here is one T cell receptor beta chain. This specimen comes from a study of blood T cell repertoires in COVID-19. Germline CDR1 and CDR2: LGHNA and YSLEER. This CDR3 has 16 amino acids. V was clipped by 0 bases and J by 3 bases, with 11 bases between them. Sequencing used immunoSEQ multiplex PCR; TCRdb keeps in-frame clones, though not all of them. The sample carries 200,000 to 250,000 clones, around 80% recorded once. This receptor was taken from a woman between 35 and 50 years old who had recovered from COVID-19. The chain carries TRBV4-3 and TRBJ2-2; unclear D gene. Input material: peripheral blood. The CDR3 loop is CASSQDFGSYTGELFF. CDR3 bases: TGCGCCAGCAGCCAAGATTTCGGGTCTTACACCGGGGAGCTGTTTTTT.